This TCR beta chain was retrieved from a study of regulatory T cells in long-lasting Graves disease. Study-wide results and limits: Persistent Graves' patients showed less TCR diversity than newly diagnosed patients showed.

With iRepertoire HTBI primers and Arm-PCR of CDR3 regions, TCR beta libraries were built. Each CDR3 protein is one row after TCRdb ran MiXCR on the multiplex PCR reads. The sample includes around 400,000 distinct CDR3 sequences, roughly a quarter of them seen just once. Time point meaning: persistent/refractory GD, antithyroid drugs over 5 years with positive TRAb. PBMC-extracted RNA yielded the TCR library. Each of the patients was recruited from an endocrinology department situated in Xi'an, China. Peripheral blood, around 9 milliliters per patient, was collected in EDTA tubes. This clonotype came up many times. Its antigen is not identified. This material consisted of peripheral blood mononuclear cells (PBMCs), taken when the disease was refractory, from a patient treated with antithyroid drugs. This TCR came from a female donor with Graves disease.

CDR3 nucleotides: TGTGCCAGCAGTAGGGTCGGGGGAGATGAGACCCAGTACTTC. Residues: CASSRVGGDETQYF. This chain uses TRBV27 with TRBJ2-5; D may be TRBD2 (6 bases). The CDR3 length is 14 residues. Trimming removed 5 bases at V and 5 bases at J, with 15 bases between. Germline CDR1 is MNHEY and CDR2 is SMNVEV (reference sequence).